This TCR beta chain comes out of a study of cytomegalovirus exposure and HLA in healthy donors. Study outcomes and limitations: Reported results showed that the classifier diagnosed cytomegalovirus status with high specificity and sensitivity.

In regard to this clone: The antigen is undetermined.

With 60 Vbeta and 13 Jbeta primers, the PCR was carried out. TCRdb keeps only in-frame clones here, not all; method: immunoSEQ multiplex PCR. Among some 170,000 clones, roughly 76% were seen once, and the ten largest hold about 13%. V shed 2 bases and J shed 0 bases, with 8 bases lying between them. The germline V gene has CDR1 MNHEY and CDR2 SVGAGI. The CDR3 length is 16 residues. This receptor was taken from a woman between 50 and 59 years old in good health and CMV-seronegative. The sequenced material came from PBMCs. The chain employs TRBV6-5 and TRBJ1-6, with D uncertain. As DNA, the CDR3 is TGTGCCAGCAGTTACGAGGCTAGCTCCTATAATTCACCCCTCCACTTT. Its protein is CASSYEASSYNSPLHF.